Shown below are 29 T cell receptor beta chains from a single sample sequenced in a study of T cell changes during pregnancy in multiple sclerosis (dated by TCRdb to between 2017 and 2020). The library was produced with the immunoSEQ multiplex PCR assay. TCRdb obtained this table from immuneACCESS and retained in-frame rearrangements with V and J assigned. These tables miss some clones; where compared with another copy, unresolved V genes account for less than half of the shortfall, and the remainder is unexplained. The table for this sample lists some 100,000 clones; approximately 94% of them were counted only once. Of the sample, approximately 0.97% falls within the top ten clones. Source: peripheral blood, taken before pregnancy. The source of these receptors is a female donor with multiple sclerosis, enrolled in a pregnancy study.

The chain is built from TRBV28 and TRBJ2-5; 11 bases are shared with TRBD2. The ends lost 4 bases at V and 5 bases at J; junction bases unmatched: 9. From germline, CDR1 is MDHEN and CDR2 SYDVKM. The CDR3 totals 16 residues. CDR3 amino acids: CASSSLAGGGAETQYF. The CDR3 bases are TGTGCCAGCAGTTCTTTAGCGGGAGGGGGGGCGGAGACCCAGTACTTC.

This chain joins TRBV7-9 and TRBJ2-1, with D possibly being TRBD2 (6 bases). CDR1 is SEHNR, CDR2 FQNEAQ, per germline (reference sequence). V was clipped by 5 bases and J by 11 bases, with 10 bases between them. CDR3 size: 11 residues. The CDR3 spells CASSRAGKQFF. The CDR3 DNA reads TGTGCCAGCAGCCGAGCGGGTAAGCAGTTCTTC.

V gene TRBV11-1 combines with J gene TRBJ2-1; 11 positions agree with TRBD2. Germline values: CDR1 SGHAT, CDR2 FQDESV (reference sequence). The J segment lost 6 bases and the V segment lost 8 bases, leaving 3 bases of the junction unmatched. The CDR3 runs 13 residues. The CDR3 is CASYSGRVNEQFF. The CDR3 coding sequence is TGTGCCAGCTATAGCGGGAGGGTCAATGAGCAGTTCTTC.

V and J are TRBV5-1 and TRBJ2-7; possibly TRBD1 for D (6 bases). CDR3 length equals 15 residues. The V end was cut by 4 bases, the J end by 3 bases, with 17 bases between. Germline V lookup: CDR1 SGHRS, CDR2 YFSETQ. CDR3 amino acids: CASSLGQLGGYEQYF. CDR3 nucleotide sequence: TGCGCCAGCAGCCTAGGACAGCTAGGCGGCTACGAGCAGTACTTC.

The gene calls are TRBV7-9 and TRBJ2-2; 10 bases are shared with TRBD2. Germline V gene data show CDR1 as SEHNR and CDR2 as FQNEAQ (reference sequence). CDR3 length equals 18 residues. Trimming at V came to 5 bases and at J to 10 bases, leaving 19 bases not matched to a gene. CDR3 sequence: CASSPGGGPSGSRLELFF. DNA for the CDR3: TGTGCCAGCAGCCCCGGGGGGGGGCCTAGCGGGAGCAGATTGGAGCTGTTTTTT.

The rearrangement joins TRBV28 to TRBJ2-3; the match to TRBD2 covers 14 bases. Trimming took 5 bases from V and 9 from J; bases not matched to a gene: 7. The germline gives CDR1 MDHEN, CDR2 SYDVKM. This CDR3 spans 15 amino acids. The CDR3 DNA is TGTGCCAGCAGTCCGGGACTAGCGGGAGAAGGGACGCAGTATTTT. This sequence encodes CASSPGLAGEGTQYF.

This chain connects TRBV6-5 to TRBJ1-2; D unresolved. The CDR3 spans 14 residues. The germline V gene encodes CDR1 MNHEY and CDR2 SVGAGI. With 0 bases removed from V and 5 bases from J, the gap between germline ends came to 10 bases. CDR3 protein: CASSYSETAYGYTF. CDR3 sequence (DNA): TGTGCCAGCAGTTACTCGGAGACGGCTTATGGCTACACCTTC.

The chain employs TRBV5-6 and TRBJ2-1; 8 positions match TRBD2. Germline V lookup: CDR1 SGHDT, CDR2 YYEEEE. V lost 0 bases to trimming and J lost 3 bases; unmatched junction nucleotides: 5. The CDR3 spans 16 residues. Here the CDR3 DNA reads TGTGCCAGCAGCTTGGCTCTAGCGGGTTACTACAATGAGCAGTTCTTC. Translation: CASSLALAGYYNEQFF. The full variable domain, rest sourced from reference TRBV5-6 and TRBJ2-1, is DAGVTQSPTHLIKTRGQQVTLRCSPKSGHDTVSWYQQALGQGPQFIFQYYEEEERQRGNFPDRFSGHQFPNYSSELNVNALLLGDSALYLCASSLALAGYYNEQFFGPGTRLTVL.

The chain uses TRBV5-5 and TRBJ2-2, with TRBD2 matching 7 bases. The CDR3 extends over 13 amino acids. Germline-derived CDR1 and CDR2 are SGHKS and YYEKEE (reference sequence). V lost 3 bases to trimming and J lost 7 bases; unmatched junction nucleotides: 3. The CDR3 loop reads CASSSLAIGELFF. CDR3 coding DNA: TGTGCCAGCAGCTCACTAGCGATCGGGGAGCTGTTTTTT.

This chain connects TRBV4-2 to TRBJ2-1, with 10 nucleotides matching TRBD2. Losses at the gene ends were 0 bases for V and 3 bases for J; bases not matched to a gene: 8. Germline V gene sequence: CDR1 LGHNA, CDR2 YNFKEQ. CDR3 length equals 18 residues. The chain's CDR3 is CASSQEGPSGSIYNEQFF. CDR3 sequence (DNA): TGTGCCAGCAGCCAAGAGGGCCCTAGCGGGAGTATCTACAATGAGCAGTTCTTC.

The chain couples TRBV28 to TRBJ2-4, with no clear D. CDR1 and CDR2 from the germline V gene are MDHEN and SYDVKM. Trimming cost V 8 bases and J 0 bases, with 8 bases left between them. The CDR3 runs to 13 residues. CDR3 DNA: TGTGCCAGCTACGGGTTAGCCAAAAACATTCAGTACTTC. Protein product: CASYGLAKNIQYF.

The rearrangement links TRBV7-8 to TRBJ2-7, with D possibly being TRBD1 (6 bases). Trimming stripped 5 bases from V and 2 bases from J, with 16 bases between. The CDR3 has 15 amino acids. Germline V gene sequence: CDR1 SGHVS, CDR2 FQNEAQ. The CDR3 protein is CASSAHRVPTYEQYF. DNA of the CDR3: TGTGCCAGCAGCGCCCACAGGGTGCCTACCTACGAGCAGTACTTC.

The V and J genes are TRBV7-9 and TRBJ1-1; 7 bases fit TRBD1. The length of the CDR3 is 15 residues. V shed 8 bases, J shed 2 bases, and the junction held 11 bases outside the gene matches. In germline, CDR1 is SEHNR, CDR2 FQNEAQ (reference sequence). The CDR3 region is CASRNDRDPNTEAFF. The CDR3, as DNA: TGTGCCAGCCGAAACGACAGGGACCCTAACACTGAAGCTTTCTTT. Variable domain in full (rest from reference TRBV7-9 and TRBJ1-1): DTGVSQNPRHKITKRGQNVTFRCDPISEHNRLYWYRQTLGQGPEFLTYFQNEAQLEKSRLLSDRFSAERPKGSFSTLEIQRTEQGDSAMYLCASRNDRDPNTEAFFGQGTRLTVV.

The V and J genes are TRBV5-1 and TRBJ1-2, with D unresolved. This CDR3 has 14 residues. Germline V CDR1 and CDR2: SGHRS, YFSETQ. The germline V and J ends were trimmed by 0 bases and 8 bases, with 14 bases remaining between them. In nucleotides, the CDR3 is TGCGCCAGCAGCTTGGAATCCGGGGTAGGAGGCTACACCTTC. Translated: CASSLESGVGGYTF.

The chain combines TRBV28 with TRBJ2-3, with 7 bases aligning to TRBD1. Losses at the gene ends were 6 bases for V and 2 bases for J; bases not matched to a gene: 11. The germline V gene has CDR1 MDHEN and CDR2 SYDVKM. The CDR3 is 16 amino acids. CDR3 coding DNA: TGTGCCAGCAGCTCCTGGACAGGCGCCCTCACAGATACGCAGTATTTT. The encoded protein is CASSSWTGALTDTQYF.

The V call is TRBV5-1, the J call TRBJ2-1, with 8 bases identical to TRBD2. With V trimmed by 1 base and J by 9 bases, 6 bases remained unmatched. The germline V gene has CDR1 SGHRS and CDR2 YFSETQ. The CDR3 loop spans 14 amino acids. CDR3 in DNA: TGCGCCAGCAGCTTGAAAGCGGGAGTGGGTGAGCAGTTCTTC. The encoded protein is CASSLKAGVGEQFF.

This clone appeared a few times. The rearrangement uses TRBV9 and TRBJ1-2; 10 bases align to TRBD1. The length of the CDR3 is 14 residues. J lost 4 bases, V lost 3 bases, and 3 bases had no gene match. The germline CDR1 and CDR2 sequences are SGDLS and YYNGEE. The CDR3, as DNA: TGTGCCAGCAGCGGACAGGGGGCGGGCTATGGCTACACCTTC. Its protein product is CASSGQGAGYGYTF. Based on the CDR3 plus reference TRBV9 and TRBJ1-2, the full variable domain is DSGVTQTPKHLITATGQRVTLRCSPRSGDLSVYWYQQSLDQGLQFLIQYYNGEERAKGNILERFSAQQFPDLHSELNLSSLELGDSALYFCASSGQGAGYGYTFGSGTRLTVV.

The rearrangement uses TRBV5-1 and TRBJ1-1; 8 bases line up with TRBD1. Germline CDR1 and CDR2: SGHRS and YFSETQ. Trimming cost V 3 bases and J 1 base; bases outside gene matches: 8. This CDR3 comprises 16 residues. The CDR3 reads CASSSTGGRGNTEAFF. CDR3 bases: TGCGCCAGCAGCTCCACAGGGGGACGGGGGAACACTGAAGCTTTCTTT.

The chain recombines TRBV27 with TRBJ2-7; 13 bases agree with TRBD2. The CDR3 contains 14 residues. The junction had 4 bases not matched to a gene; V was cut back by 6 bases and J by 5 bases. Germline V gene lookup returns CDR1 MNHEY and CDR2 SMNVEV (reference sequence). This CDR3 is CASSHGLAGDEQYF. CDR3 sequence (DNA): TGTGCCAGCAGCCATGGACTAGCGGGAGACGAGCAGTACTTC.

V gene TRBV7-6 combines with J gene TRBJ2-2, with 7 nucleotides matching TRBD1. Unmatched junction bases numbered 6, after V lost 5 bases and J lost 0 bases. Germline CDR1 and CDR2: SGHVS and FNYEAQ. The CDR3 has 16 residues. The CDR3 sequence is CASSPGTASNTGELFF. The DNA for the CDR3 is TGTGCCAGCAGCCCAGGGACAGCATCGAACACCGGGGAGCTGTTTTTT.

This clone was recorded a few times. The chain has TRBV7-9 and TRBJ1-5; D uncertain. Germline loops: CDR1 SEHNR, CDR2 FQNEAQ (reference sequence). CDR3 length: 12 residues. Trimming left V 5 bases short and J 8 bases short, with 10 bases between. CDR3 in amino acids: CASSRSLEPQHF. The CDR3 bases are TGTGCCAGCAGCCGAAGCCTGGAGCCCCAGCATTTT.

This chain connects TRBV5-1 to TRBJ2-7, with TRBD2 matching 10 bases. With V trimmed by 4 bases and J by 5 bases, 9 bases remained unmatched. Looked up from germline, CDR1 is SGHRS and CDR2 is YFSETQ. The CDR3 length is 15 residues. CDR3 coding DNA: TGCGCCAGCAGCCCAACTAGCGGGATAAGTAACGAGCAGTACTTC. Its protein is CASSPTSGISNEQYF.

This sequence joins TRBV4-1 and TRBJ1-5; D remains ambiguous. Germline CDR1 MGHRA, CDR2 YSYEKL. The CDR3 has 14 amino acids. The V end was cut by 3 bases, the J end by 4 bases, with 10 bases between. Written as DNA, the CDR3 is TGCGCCAGCAGCCATACAGTATTAAATCAGCCCCAGCATTTT. It yields the protein CASSHTVLNQPQHF.

The genes are TRBV6-6 and TRBJ2-7, with a possible D match to TRBD1 (6 bases). The CDR3 is 13 residues long. The ends were cut back, 2 bases at V and 6 bases at J, with 11 bases in the middle. The germline gives CDR1 MNHNY, CDR2 SVGAGI (reference sequence). CDR3 DNA sequence: TGTGCCAGCAGTTACGGTGAAGGGGGCGAGCAGTACTTC. Protein: CASSYGEGGEQYF.

This chain links TRBV7-2 with TRBJ2-3, with a weak D call TRBD2 (6 bases). Germline V lookup: CDR1 SGHTA, CDR2 FQGNSA. V lost 2 bases and J 0 bases, leaving 12 bases between the germline ends. This CDR3 region has 16 residues. CDR3 sequence reads: CASSLLGGTSTDTQYF. The CDR3 region has the DNA TGTGCCAGCAGCTTACTGGGAGGTACTAGCACAGATACGCAGTATTTT.

The gene calls are TRBV7-6 and TRBJ1-5; D possibly corresponds to TRBD1 (5 bases). CDR3 length: 16 amino acids. Germline V gene data show CDR1 as SGHVS and CDR2 as FNYEAQ. Trimming stripped 0 bases from V and 3 bases from J, with 12 bases between. This CDR3 is CASSLAAGGFNQPQHF. CDR3 nucleotide sequence: TGTGCCAGCAGCTTAGCGGCCGGGGGATTCAATCAGCCCCAGCATTTT.

V gene TRBV2 combines with J gene TRBJ2-5; 7 bases match TRBD1. The CDR3 is made up of 15 amino acids. Germline V gives CDR1 SNHLY, CDR2 FYNNEI. V dropped 6 bases and J dropped 3; count of bases not matched to a gene: 10. In DNA, the CDR3 is TGTGCCAGCAGCCCCCCAGGGGGTGGAGAAGAGACCCAGTACTTC. This sequence encodes CASSPPGGGEETQYF.

The chain couples TRBV5-1 to TRBJ1-2, with D maybe TRBD1 (6 bases). The germline CDR1 and CDR2 sequences are SGHRS and YFSETQ. V lost 1 base and J 5 bases, leaving 12 bases between the germline ends. The length of the CDR3 is 14 residues. CDR3 nucleotides: TGCGCCAGCAGCTTGTTAGAGGGGGGGTATGGCTACACCTTC. This encodes CASSLLEGGYGYTF.

The chain combines TRBV19 with TRBJ1-1; possible D gene TRBD1, 6 bases. V lost 3 bases to trimming and J lost 2 bases, with 16 bases between them. The length of the CDR3 is 16 residues. Germline values: CDR1 LNHDA, CDR2 SQIVND (reference sequence). The CDR3 loop is CASSILGAVLNTEAFF. The DNA of the CDR3 is TGTGCCAGTAGTATTCTGGGGGCCGTACTAAACACTGAAGCTTTCTTT.